This T cell receptor (beta chain) emerged from a study of blood T cells in healthy people across ages. Comment on this clonotype: What it binds is unknown.

CDR1 and CDR2 (germline): SNHLY, FYNNEI. The CDR3 has 11 amino acids. The study's findings and limits: Roughly linear age-related decline in beta diversity appeared, significant by age around 36. Comparison with aged donors showed that long-lived donors had more naive CD4+ cells and higher diversity.

The use of a sample-barcoded 5' primer and a J-beta primer mix characterized a second PCR of roughly 6 to 12 cycles. MiXCR was run by TCRdb on the 5' RACE reads, yielding one entry per CDR3 protein. The sample holds hundreds of thousands of distinct CDR3 sequences, around 21% seen once. Each donor gave roughly 9.1 milliliters of peripheral blood. V is TRBV2 and J is TRBJ2-5, with D uncertain. TRBJ2-1 explains the end of the DNA better; the J call may be wrong. The sample consisted of blood. This clonotype originated in a man between 65 and 85 years old in good health. The CDR3 loop is CASSESVEQFF. CDR3 sequence (DNA): TGTGCCAGCAGTGAATCCGTGGAGCAGTTCTTC.